A single sample gave rise to the 9 T cell receptor beta chains below, sequenced in a study of blood T cells in healthy people across ages. Together with a sample-barcoded 5' primer, a J-beta primer mix was included in a second PCR lasting roughly 6 to 12 cycles. TCRdb re-called the 5' RACE reads through MiXCR, storing one row per CDR3 protein. The table has over 750,000 distinct CDR3 sequences, approximately 25% seen once; the top ten hold 9% to 9.5%. In addition, the sample was reused for a study of T cells of mothers and their children.

The source material was blood. These receptors were obtained from a boy between 5 and 17 years old in good health.

The chain recombines TRBV4-2 with TRBJ2-7; 7 nucleotides agree with TRBD2. The CDR3 runs 18 residues. Trimming at V came to 0 bases and at J to 1 base, leaving 12 bases not matched to a gene. The germline gives CDR1 LGHNA, CDR2 YNFKEQ. CDR3 amino acids: CASSQEVGATSDSYEQYF. CDR3 nucleotides: TGTGCCAGCAGCCAAGAAGTCGGGGCAACTAGCGATTCCTACGAGCAGTACTTC.

This clonotype has only a few counts. The rearrangement uses TRBV20-1 and TRBJ2-3; D uncertain. Germline V gene data show CDR1 as DFQATT and CDR2 as SNEGSKA (reference sequence). The V and J ends lost 5 bases and 4 bases respectively, with 19 bases between them. The length of the CDR3 is 15 residues. CDR3 sequence: CSASPSASRPDTQYF. The CDR3, as DNA: TGCAGTGCTTCCCCCTCGGCCTCTAGACCAGATACGCAGTATTTT.

This clonotype was picked up a small number of times. This rearrangement joins TRBV6-2 or TRBV6-3 to TRBJ2-7; D is tentatively TRBD1 or TRBD2 (5 bases each). Germline loops: CDR1 MNHEY, CDR2 SVGEGT. The V end lost 8 bases, the J end lost 0 bases, and 17 bases lay between the germline ends. The CDR3 covers 15 residues. The CDR3 sequence is CASALWDASSYEQYF. CDR3 DNA: TGTGCCAGCGCCCTCTGGGACGCTAGCTCCTACGAGCAGTACTTC.

The chain uses TRBV12-3 or TRBV12-4 and TRBJ2-7, with D maybe TRBD1 (5 bases). The CDR3 consists of 14 residues. V lost 5 bases and J lost 2, with 13 bases in between. The CDR3 loop is CASSGQPLTYEQYF. CDR3 nucleotides: TGTGCCAGCAGTGGACAACCTCTAACCTACGAGCAGTACTTC.

The table lists this clonotype with a few counts. The V and J genes are TRBV28 and TRBJ2-5, with 7 bases fitting TRBD1. This CDR3 has 15 residues. J lost 5 bases, V lost 7 bases, and 13 bases had no gene match. Germline lookup yields CDR1 MDHEN and CDR2 SYDVKM. CDR3 loop: CASNPNPQGVETQYF. The DNA of the CDR3 is TGTGCCAGCAACCCTAATCCCCAGGGGGTTGAGACCCAGTACTTC.

V and J are TRBV6-6 and TRBJ2-1; the match to TRBD1 covers 7 bases. After removal of 2 bases from V and 8 bases from J, the junction contained 3 bases not matched to a gene. The CDR3 consists of 13 residues. Per the germline V gene, CDR1 is MNHNY and CDR2 is SVGAGI (reference sequence). CDR3: CASSYGDRDEQFF. As DNA, the CDR3 is TGTGCCAGCAGTTACGGCGACAGGGATGAGCAGTTCTTC.

Many counts were recorded for this clonotype. This chain connects TRBV6-2 or TRBV6-3 to TRBJ2-5; D uncertain. Trimming left V 3 bases short and J 5 bases short, with 4 bases between. From germline, CDR1 is MNHEY and CDR2 SVGEGT. The CDR3 extends over 11 amino acids. CDR3 protein: CASSYKETQYF. Written as DNA, the CDR3 is TGTGCCAGCAGTTATAAGGAGACCCAGTACTTC.

This clonotype was found a few times. The chain carries TRBV29-1 and TRBJ2-5; D perhaps matches TRBD2 (5 bases). This CDR3 region has 15 residues. Trimming shortened V by 4 bases and J by 4 bases, and 19 bases separated the two germline ends. CDR1 and CDR2 from the germline V gene are SQVTM and ANQGSEA. The CDR3 reads CSVVRAGDSAETQYF. The CDR3 DNA reads TGCAGCGTTGTTCGGGCCGGGGATTCCGCAGAGACCCAGTACTTC. Full variable domain (outside the CDR3, taken from reference TRBV29-1 and TRBJ2-5): SAVISQKPSRDICQRGTSLTIQCQVDSQVTMMFWYRQQPGQSLTLIATANQGSEATYESGFVIDKFPISRPNLTFSTLTVSNMSPEDSSIYLCSVVRAGDSAETQYFGPGTRLLVL.

The chain combines TRBV27 with TRBJ2-7; D is undetermined. The CDR3 runs 14 residues. The V and J ends lost 0 bases and 2 bases respectively, with 8 bases between them. The germline CDR1 and CDR2 sequences are MNHEY and SMNVEV (reference sequence). CDR3 protein: CASSLSRTAYEQYF. CDR3 DNA: TGTGCCAGCAGTTTATCTCGTACGGCCTACGAGCAGTACTTC.